This T cell receptor (beta chain) stems from a study of OX40 agonist ivuxolimab in advanced cancers. Study-level points and caveats: More expanded clones were found, on average, in CD8+ than in CD4+ T cells. At 0.1 to 3.0 mg/kg and by week 6, CD4+ and CD8+ T cells in the blood had expanded clonally. The 0.1-3.0 mg/kg partial responders had among the lowest clonal expansion.

Prior autoimmune disease or systemic immunosuppression barred patients. TCRdb's copy holds only in-frame clones and misses some; the assay was immunoSEQ multiplex PCR. The sample carries 15,000 to 20,000 clones, roughly 85% recorded once. This clone was seen once. What it recognizes is unknown. The clonotype was recovered from an adult with an advanced solid tumor such as melanoma, head and neck, liver or kidney cancer. The source material was CD4+ or CD8+ T cells sorted from blood, sampled in a trial of the OX40 agonist ivuxolimab.

CDR3 DNA: TGTGCCAGCAAACCGCGGCTAGTATTCTACAATGAGCAGTTCTTC. Translated, it gives CASKPRLVFYNEQFF. The chain uses TRBV13 and TRBJ2-1, with D hard to call. The V and J ends lost 7 bases and 3 bases respectively, with 16 bases between them. CDR1 is PRHDT, CDR2 FYEKMQ, per germline (reference sequence). The CDR3 loop spans 15 amino acids. Based on the CDR3 plus reference TRBV13 and TRBJ2-1, the full variable domain is AAGVIQSPRHLIKEKRETATLKCYPIPRHDTVYWYQQGPGQDPQFLISFYEKMQSDKGSIPDRFSAQQFSDYHSELNMSSLELGDSALYFCASKPRLVFYNEQFFGPGTRLTVL.